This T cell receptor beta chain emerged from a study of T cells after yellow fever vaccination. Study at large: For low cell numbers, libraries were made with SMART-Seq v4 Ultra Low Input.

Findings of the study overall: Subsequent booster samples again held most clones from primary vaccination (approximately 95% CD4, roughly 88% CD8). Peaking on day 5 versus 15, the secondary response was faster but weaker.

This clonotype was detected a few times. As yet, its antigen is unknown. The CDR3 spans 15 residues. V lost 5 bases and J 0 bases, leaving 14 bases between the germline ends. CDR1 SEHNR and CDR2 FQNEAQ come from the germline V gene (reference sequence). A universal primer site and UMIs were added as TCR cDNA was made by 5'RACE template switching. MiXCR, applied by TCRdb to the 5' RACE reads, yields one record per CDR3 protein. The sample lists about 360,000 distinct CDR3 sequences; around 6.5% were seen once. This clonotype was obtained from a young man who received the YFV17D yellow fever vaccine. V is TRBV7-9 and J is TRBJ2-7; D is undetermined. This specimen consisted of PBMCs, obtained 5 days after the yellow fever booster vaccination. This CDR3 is CASSEKDFGSYEQYF. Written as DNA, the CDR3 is TGTGCCAGCAGCGAAAAGGATTTTGGCTCCTACGAGCAGTACTTC. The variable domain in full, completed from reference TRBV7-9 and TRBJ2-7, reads DTGVSQNPRHKITKRGQNVTFRCDPISEHNRLYWYRQTLGQGPEFLTYFQNEAQLEKSRLLSDRFSAERPKGSFSTLEIQRTEQGDSAMYLCASSEKDFGSYEQYFGPGTRLTVT.